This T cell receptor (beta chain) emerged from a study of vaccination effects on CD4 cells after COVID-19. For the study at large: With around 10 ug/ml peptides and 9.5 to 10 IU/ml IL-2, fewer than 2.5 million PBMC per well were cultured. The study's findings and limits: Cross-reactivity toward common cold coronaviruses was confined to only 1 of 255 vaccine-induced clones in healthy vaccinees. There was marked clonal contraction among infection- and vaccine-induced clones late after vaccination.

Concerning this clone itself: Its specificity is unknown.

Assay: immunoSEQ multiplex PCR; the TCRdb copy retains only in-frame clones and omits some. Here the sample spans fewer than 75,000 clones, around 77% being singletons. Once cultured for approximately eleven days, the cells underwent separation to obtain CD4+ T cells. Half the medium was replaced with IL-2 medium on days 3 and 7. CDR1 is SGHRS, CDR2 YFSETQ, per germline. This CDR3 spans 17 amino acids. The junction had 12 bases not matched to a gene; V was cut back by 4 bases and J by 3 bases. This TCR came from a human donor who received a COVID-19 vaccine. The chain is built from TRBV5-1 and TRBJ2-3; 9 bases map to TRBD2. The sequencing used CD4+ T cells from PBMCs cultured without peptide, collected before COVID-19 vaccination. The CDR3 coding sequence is TGCGCCAGCAGCCCCCTAGGTAGGAGCGGGGGGACAGATACGCAGTATTTT. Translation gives CASSPLGRSGGTDTQYF. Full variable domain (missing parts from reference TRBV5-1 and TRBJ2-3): KAGVTQTPRYLIKTRGQQVTLSCSPISGHRSVSWYQQTPGQGLQFLFEYFSETQRNKGNFPGRFSGRQFSNSRSEMNVSTLELGDSALYLCASSPLGRSGGTDTQYFGPGTRLTVL.